These 18 T cell receptor beta chains originate from one sample sequenced in a study of blood T cell repertoires in COVID-19. Profiling relied on immunoSEQ multiplex PCR, and the TCRdb table lists in-frame clones only, not all of them. The sample yields about 250,000 clones, 85% to 90% seen once. Sequencing input: PBMCs or T cells enriched from blood (not recorded which). Receptors originate from a man aged 35-49 years who had recovered from COVID-19.

This rearrangement joins TRBV30 to TRBJ1-2; 8 positions match TRBD1. The germline V gene has CDR1 GTSNPN and CDR2 SVGIG (reference sequence). CDR3 length: 13 residues. Unmatched junction bases numbered 9, after V lost 5 bases and J lost 7 bases. The CDR3 is CAWGMQGAVGYTF. In nucleotides, the CDR3 is TGTGCCTGGGGTATGCAGGGGGCCGTTGGCTACACCTTC.

V is TRBV7-2 and J is TRBJ2-3; D unresolved. Trimming cost V 4 bases and J 4 bases, with 12 bases left between them. The CDR3 contains 14 residues. Germline V gene lookup returns CDR1 SGHTA and CDR2 FQGNSA. In nucleotides, the CDR3 is TGTGCCAGCAGCTCTACTTCCGTGGCAGATACGCAGTATTTT. It translates to CASSSTSVADTQYF.

This clone occurred once. The chain employs TRBV6-5 and TRBJ2-3; D gene unclear. The CDR3 consists of 13 residues. Trimming removed 7 bases from V and 2 bases from J, with 10 bases in between. The germline CDR1 and CDR2 sequences are MNHEY and SVGAGI. The CDR3: CASMVVNTDTQYF. In DNA form, the CDR3 reads TGTGCCAGCATGGTAGTCAACACAGATACGCAGTATTTT.

This chain connects TRBV3-1 (or the pseudogene TRBV3-2) to TRBJ2-2, with TRBD1 matching 8 bases. The germline V gene has CDR1 LGHDT and CDR2 YNNKEL (reference sequence). Trimming took 1 base from V and 6 from J; bases not matched to a gene: 10. The CDR3 loop spans 17 amino acids. The CDR3 DNA follows: TGTGCCAGCAGCCAAGGACCCCGGCAGGGGGCGGCCGGGGAGCTGTTTTTT. This gives the protein CASSQGPRQGAAGELFF.

The V call is TRBV18, the J call TRBJ2-6, with 7 bases identical to TRBD1. The V gene end was trimmed by 10 bases and the J gene end by 1 base; junction bases not matched to a gene: 13. The CDR3 runs to 17 residues. Per germline, CDR1 KGHSH and CDR2 LQKENI. This CDR3 is CATSQGGRSSGANVLTF. DNA for the CDR3: TGTGCCACCTCCCAAGGGGGCAGGTCGTCTGGGGCCAACGTCCTGACTTTC.

A few counts support this clone. The genes are TRBV20-1 and TRBJ1-4; D not certain. V was shortened by 3 bases and J by 4 bases, with 3 bases between the two germline ends. The germline CDR1 and CDR2 sequences are DFQATT and SNEGSKA (reference sequence). CDR3 length: 11 amino acids. CDR3 bases: TGCAGTGCTAGTCATAATGAAAAACTGTTTTTT. Residues: CSASHNEKLFF.

A single count supports this clone. This chain joins TRBV27 and TRBJ1-6, with TRBD1 identical over 9 bases. Germline CDR1 and CDR2: MNHEY and SMNVEV (reference sequence). V lost 6 bases to trimming and J lost 3 bases; unmatched junction nucleotides: 6. CDR3 length: 16 amino acids. The CDR3 DNA sequence: TGTGCCAGCAGCCGGACAGGGGTCCTCTATAATTCACCCCTCCACTTT. Amino acid sequence: CASSRTGVLYNSPLHF.

The chain is built from TRBV20-1 and TRBJ2-7; D call uncertain. CDR3 length: 10 amino acids. The V end lost 2 bases, the J end lost 5 bases, and 4 bases lay between the germline ends. Germline V gives CDR1 DFQATT, CDR2 SNEGSKA (reference sequence). CDR3 sequence: CSARPDEQYF. CDR3 DNA: TGCAGTGCTAGACCGGACGAGCAGTACTTC.

This clone was counted at least ten times. The gene calls are TRBV4-3 and TRBJ1-6, with TRBD1 matching 10 bases. Germline trimming cut 0 bases from V and 9 bases from J; bases unmatched to any gene: 8. Germline values: CDR1 LGHNA, CDR2 YSLEER. This CDR3 spans 17 amino acids. The CDR3 region has the DNA TGCGCCAGCAGCCAAGATTCATGGGGACAGGGGTTTTCACCCCTCCACTTT. It is translated as CASSQDSWGQGFSPLHF.

This clone was counted a few times. This chain connects TRBV20-1 to TRBJ1-2, with D perhaps TRBD1 (6 bases). Germline V CDR1 and CDR2: DFQATT, SNEGSKA (reference sequence). The CDR3 loop spans 11 amino acids. V was cut by 5 bases and J by 8 bases, with 12 bases left in between. Here the CDR3 reads CSAVGGEGYTF. DNA for the CDR3: TGCAGTGCTGTAGGGGGAGAGGGCTACACCTTC.

The chain uses TRBV19 and TRBJ2-1, with D perhaps TRBD2 (6 bases). The CDR3 has 14 residues. The germline gives CDR1 LNHDA, CDR2 SQIVND (reference sequence). Trimming took off 5 bases at V and 8 bases at J, with 16 bases between the two ends. The CDR3 sequence is CASSPTAGSYEQFF. The CDR3 bases are TGTGCCAGTAGTCCCACGGCGGGGAGCTATGAGCAGTTCTTC.

The chain links TRBV7-9 to TRBJ1-3; D not certain. Germline V lookup: CDR1 SEHNR, CDR2 FQNEAQ (reference sequence). The CDR3 sequence is 16 residues long. V lost 4 bases, J lost 0 bases, and 13 bases lay in between. CDR3 residues: CASSSQPADSGNTIYF. The CDR3 DNA sequence: TGTGCCAGCAGCTCCCAACCAGCGGACTCTGGAAACACCATATATTTT.

The J gene is TRBJ1-1, the V gene TRBV7-8, with no clear D. The germline gives CDR1 SGHVS, CDR2 FQNEAQ. Trimming left V 5 bases short and J 0 bases short, with 7 bases between. This CDR3 spans 13 amino acids. In nucleotides, the CDR3 is TGTGCCAGCAGCGCGCAGGTGAACACTGAAGCTTTCTTT. As protein: CASSAQVNTEAFF.

The CDR3 DNA follows: TGTGCCAGCAGGGTCATAACGGATTCACCCCTCCACTTT. It codes for CASRVITDSPLHF. The chain combines TRBV6-5 with TRBJ1-6; no reliable D call. CDR3 length: 13 amino acids. V was trimmed by 6 bases and J by 8 bases, leaving 11 bases between them. Germline CDR1 is MNHEY and CDR2 is SVGAGI.

The genes are TRBV30 and TRBJ1-2; 9 positions match TRBD1. The V gene end was trimmed by 5 bases and the J gene end by 10 bases; junction bases not matched to a gene: 11. Germline V gene data show CDR1 as GTSNPN and CDR2 as SVGIG (reference sequence). The CDR3 runs to 13 residues. CDR3 in DNA: TGTGCCTGGGCACCGGGACAGGGACGAGCCTACACCTTC. The encoded protein is CAWAPGQGRAYTF.

In its sample, this clone was seen many times. The chain carries TRBV5-1 and TRBJ1-5, with 9 bases matching TRBD1. Germline V gene lookup returns CDR1 SGHRS and CDR2 YFSETQ. Unmatched junction bases numbered 2, after V lost 1 base and J lost 6 bases. This CDR3 region has 14 residues. In DNA form, the CDR3 reads TGCGCCAGCAGCTTGACAGGGGGCGGTCAGCCCCAGCATTTT. Its translation: CASSLTGGGQPQHF.

V and J are TRBV5-1 and TRBJ2-7, with D tentatively TRBD1 (6 bases). V lost 2 bases and J 3 bases, leaving 9 bases between the germline ends. The germline V gene has CDR1 SGHRS and CDR2 YFSETQ. CDR3 length: 13 residues. In nucleotides, the CDR3 is TGCGCCAGCAGCTTAGAGGGGGACTACGAGCAGTACTTC. This encodes CASSLEGDYEQYF.

The CDR3 loop is CASSPGTNSYEQYF. The CDR3 DNA reads TGTGCCAGCTCACCGGGGACAAACTCCTACGAGCAGTACTTC. The chain joins TRBV18 to TRBJ2-7; perhaps TRBD1 as D (6 bases). The CDR3 sequence is 14 residues long. V lost 3 bases and J lost 0, with 9 bases in between. The germline V gene has CDR1 KGHSH and CDR2 LQKENI. Full variable domain (rest looked up from reference TRBV18 and TRBJ2-7): NAGVMQNPRHLVRRRGQEARLRCSPMKGHSHVYWYRQLPEEGLKFMVYLQKENIIDESGMPKERFSAEFPKEGPSILRIQQVVRGDSAAYFCASSPGTNSYEQYFGPGTRLTVT.